The rows below give T cell receptor beta chains drawn from one sample of a study of blood T cell repertoires in COVID-19. Some clones are missing from TCRdb's copy, which holds only in-frame ones; the method was immunoSEQ multiplex PCR. The table has approximately 200,000 clones, roughly nine tenths seen once. The sample consisted of PBMCs or T cells enriched from blood (not recorded which). These receptors all stem from a young man who had recovered from COVID-19. The CDR3 runs from the conserved cysteine through the conserved F or W. D genes are given only for firm matches. Clone sizes are given selectively: once, few, many, or a class where the clone is expanded.

d_call: .; v_call: TRBV5-1; j_call: TRBJ2-7; clone_size: .; cdr3_aa: CASSLGFGSSYEQYF; cdr3_nt: TGCGCCAGCAGCTTGGGTTTCGGGAGCTCCTACGAGCAGTACTTC
d_call: .; v_call: TRBV15; j_call: TRBJ1-1; clone_size: .; cdr3_aa: CATSRVFSGYAFF; cdr3_nt: TGTGCCACCAGCAGAGTGTTTTCAGGGTACGCTTTCTTT
d_call: TRBD1; v_call: TRBV30; j_call: TRBJ1-4; clone_size: .; cdr3_aa: CAWSSGQGAEKLFF; cdr3_nt: TGTGCCTGGAGTTCGGGGCAGGGGGCTGAAAAACTGTTTTTT
d_call: .; v_call: TRBV6-5; j_call: TRBJ1-2; clone_size: .; cdr3_aa: CASGQTNYGYTF; cdr3_nt: TGTGCCAGCGGACAAACTAACTATGGCTACACCTTC
d_call: .; v_call: TRBV2; j_call: TRBJ1-4; clone_size: .; cdr3_aa: CASSPREGANEKLFF; cdr3_nt: TGTGCCAGCAGTCCCCGGGAGGGAGCTAATGAAAAACTGTTTTTT
d_call: .; v_call: TRBV5-6; j_call: TRBJ1-4; clone_size: .; cdr3_aa: CASSPRQRNEKLFF; cdr3_nt: TGTGCCAGCAGCCCTAGACAGCGTAATGAAAAACTGTTTTTT
d_call: .; v_call: TRBV4-3; j_call: TRBJ2-2; clone_size: .; cdr3_aa: CASSQEWQTGELFF; cdr3_nt: TGCGCCAGCAGCCAAGAGTGGCAGACCGGGGAGCTGTTTTTT
d_call: TRBD2; v_call: TRBV19; j_call: TRBJ2-1; clone_size: .; cdr3_aa: CASSITGTSGISYNEQFF; cdr3_nt: TGTGCCAGTAGTATAACCGGGACTAGCGGCATCAGCTACAATGAGCAGTTCTTC
d_call: .; v_call: TRBV4-1; j_call: TRBJ1-2; clone_size: .; cdr3_aa: CASSQEPAGARGGYTF; cdr3_nt: TGCGCCAGCAGCCAAGAGCCGGCGGGGGCGCGTGGTGGCTACACCTTC
d_call: TRBD1; v_call: TRBV19; j_call: TRBJ1-6; clone_size: .; cdr3_aa: CASGLQGKGSPLHF; cdr3_nt: TGTGCCAGTGGACTACAGGGGAAGGGTTCACCCCTCCACTTT
d_call: .; v_call: TRBV7-2; j_call: TRBJ1-1; clone_size: .; cdr3_aa: CASSRQGDTEAFF; cdr3_nt: TGTGCCAGCAGCCGTCAGGGTGACACTGAAGCTTTCTTT
d_call: TRBD1; v_call: TRBV7-9; j_call: TRBJ2-5; clone_size: .; cdr3_aa: CASSLMGLDRGIETQYF; cdr3_nt: TGTGCCAGCAGCTTAATGGGCCTGGACAGGGGCATAGAGACCCAGTACTTC
d_call: TRBD1; v_call: TRBV9; j_call: TRBJ1-2; clone_size: .; cdr3_aa: CASSTHPGQGIGYTF; cdr3_nt: TGTGCCAGCAGCACACATCCGGGACAGGGGATTGGCTACACCTTC
d_call: TRBD2; v_call: TRBV19; j_call: TRBJ2-1; clone_size: once; cdr3_aa: CASGGYETYNEQFF; cdr3_nt: TGTGCCAGCGGGGGGTATGAAACCTACAATGAGCAGTTCTTC
d_call: .; v_call: TRBV7-2; j_call: TRBJ1-1; clone_size: .; cdr3_aa: CASSPRSRAFF; cdr3_nt: TGTGCCAGCAGCCCCCGCTCTAGAGCTTTCTTT
d_call: TRBD1; v_call: TRBV18; j_call: TRBJ1-2; clone_size: .; cdr3_aa: CASSFRTGEDFGYTF; cdr3_nt: TGTGCCAGCTCATTTCGGACAGGGGAAGACTTTGGCTACACCTTC
d_call: .; v_call: TRBV5-1; j_call: TRBJ1-6; clone_size: .; cdr3_aa: CASSLAQGQGNSPLHF; cdr3_nt: TGCGCCAGCAGCTTGGCGCAGGGTCAGGGGAATTCACCCCTCCACTTT
d_call: TRBD2; v_call: TRBV3-1/TRBV3-2; j_call: TRBJ2-1; clone_size: .; cdr3_aa: CASSSQGLRWFF; cdr3_nt: TGTGCCAGCAGCTCGCAGGGACTAAGGTGGTTCTTC
d_call: .; v_call: TRBV5-4; j_call: TRBJ1-2; clone_size: .; cdr3_aa: CASSSRTAWTYGYTF; cdr3_nt: TGTGCCAGCAGCTCGCGGACAGCATGGACCTATGGCTACACCTTC
d_call: .; v_call: TRBV28; j_call: TRBJ1-4; clone_size: .; cdr3_aa: CASTRTATNEKLFF; cdr3_nt: TGTGCCAGCACCCGGACTGCAACTAATGAAAAACTGTTTTTT
d_call: TRBD1; v_call: TRBV10-3; j_call: TRBJ1-6; clone_size: .; cdr3_aa: CAIRRDRDNSPLHF; cdr3_nt: TGTGCCATCAGGCGGGACAGGGATAATTCACCCCTCCACTTT
d_call: .; v_call: TRBV12-3/TRBV12-4; j_call: TRBJ2-2; clone_size: .; cdr3_aa: CASRPSAGELFF; cdr3_nt: TGTGCCAGCAGACCTTCAGCCGGGGAGCTGTTTTTT
d_call: TRBD2; v_call: TRBV5-6; j_call: TRBJ2-7; clone_size: .; cdr3_aa: CASSLKGLADYEQYF; cdr3_nt: TGTGCCAGCAGCCTTAAGGGACTAGCGGATTACGAGCAGTACTTC
d_call: .; v_call: TRBV13; j_call: TRBJ1-4; clone_size: .; cdr3_aa: CASSSLGRRAHDEKLFF; cdr3_nt: TGTGCCAGCAGCTCCCTAGGGAGGCGAGCGCATGATGAAAAACTGTTTTTT
d_call: .; v_call: TRBV14; j_call: TRBJ2-6; clone_size: .; cdr3_aa: CASSPQDGANVLTF; cdr3_nt: TGTGCCAGCAGCCCACAGGATGGGGCCAACGTCCTGACTTTC
d_call: .; v_call: TRBV11-2; j_call: TRBJ1-2; clone_size: .; cdr3_aa: CASSLARVEGGYTF; cdr3_nt: TGTGCCAGCAGCTTAGCCAGGGTGGAGGGTGGCTACACCTTC
d_call: .; v_call: TRBV10-3; j_call: TRBJ1-5; clone_size: .; cdr3_aa: CAISESQFSNQPQHF; cdr3_nt: TGTGCCATCAGTGAGTCACAGTTTAGCAATCAGCCCCAGCATTTT
d_call: .; v_call: TRBV7-9; j_call: TRBJ2-6; clone_size: .; cdr3_aa: CASSLDRTSGANVLTF; cdr3_nt: TGTGCCAGCAGCTTAGACAGGACCTCTGGGGCCAACGTCCTGACTTTC
d_call: TRBD1; v_call: TRBV29-1; j_call: TRBJ1-5; clone_size: .; cdr3_aa: CSVQQGAGDQPQHF; cdr3_nt: TGCAGCGTCCAACAGGGGGCTGGCGATCAGCCCCAGCATTTT
d_call: .; v_call: TRBV14; j_call: TRBJ1-2; clone_size: .; cdr3_aa: CASSQDYSGFGFYGYTF; cdr3_nt: TGTGCCAGCAGCCAAGATTATAGCGGATTTGGTTTCTATGGCTACACCTTC
d_call: TRBD1; v_call: TRBV18; j_call: TRBJ2-7; clone_size: .; cdr3_aa: CASSITGTGDGYEQYF; cdr3_nt: TGTGCCAGCTCAATCACCGGGACAGGGGACGGCTACGAGCAGTACTTC
d_call: TRBD2; v_call: TRBV5-1; j_call: TRBJ2-3; clone_size: .; cdr3_aa: CASSLDGSGGASDTQYF; cdr3_nt: TGCGCCAGCAGCTTGGATGGTAGCGGGGGGGCCTCAGATACGCAGTATTTT
d_call: TRBD1; v_call: TRBV19; j_call: TRBJ1-3; clone_size: .; cdr3_aa: CASSLRGQGGLSGNTIYF; cdr3_nt: TGTGCCAGTAGCCTAAGGGGGCAGGGAGGACTCTCTGGAAACACCATATATTTT
d_call: .; v_call: TRBV5-8; j_call: TRBJ1-1; clone_size: .; cdr3_aa: CASSPNGGLGTEAFF; cdr3_nt: TGTGCCAGCAGCCCGAACGGGGGGCTGGGCACTGAAGCTTTCTTT
d_call: TRBD1; v_call: TRBV4-2; j_call: TRBJ2-6; clone_size: .; cdr3_aa: CASSQEKGTGGPGSGANVLTF; cdr3_nt: TGTGCCAGCAGCCAAGAGAAGGGGACAGGGGGCCCGGGCTCTGGGGCCAACGTCCTGACTTTC
d_call: .; v_call: TRBV11-3; j_call: TRBJ2-1; clone_size: .; cdr3_aa: CASSLQEQGSQFF; cdr3_nt: TGTGCCAGCAGCTTACAGGAACAGGGTTCACAGTTCTTC
d_call: .; v_call: TRBV27; j_call: TRBJ2-7; clone_size: .; cdr3_aa: CASSFGTKIEQYF; cdr3_nt: TGTGCCAGCAGTTTCGGGACAAAAATCGAGCAGTACTTC
d_call: TRBD2; v_call: TRBV5-1; j_call: TRBJ2-7; clone_size: .; cdr3_aa: CASSSSGTSGGVLYEQYF; cdr3_nt: TGCGCCAGCAGCTCCTCCGGGACTAGCGGGGGGGTCCTATACGAGCAGTACTTC
d_call: TRBD1; v_call: TRBV5-1; j_call: TRBJ1-6; clone_size: .; cdr3_aa: CASSQTPGQGALKDSPLHF; cdr3_nt: TGCGCCAGCAGCCAAACTCCGGGACAGGGGGCTCTTAAGGATTCACCCCTCCACTTT